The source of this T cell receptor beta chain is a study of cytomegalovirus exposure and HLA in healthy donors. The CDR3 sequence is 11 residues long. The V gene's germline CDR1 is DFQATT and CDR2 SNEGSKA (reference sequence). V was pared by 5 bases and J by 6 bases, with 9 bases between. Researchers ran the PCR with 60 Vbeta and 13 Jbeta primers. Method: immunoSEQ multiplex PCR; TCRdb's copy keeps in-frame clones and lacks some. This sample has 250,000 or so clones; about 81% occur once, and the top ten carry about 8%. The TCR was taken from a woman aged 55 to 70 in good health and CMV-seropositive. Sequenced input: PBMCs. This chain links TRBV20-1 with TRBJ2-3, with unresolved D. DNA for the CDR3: TGCAGTGCTGCGCCTTTCGATACGCAGTATTTT. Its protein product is CSAAPFDTQYF.